Following are 10 T cell receptor beta chains from one sample sequenced in a study of blood T cell repertoires in COVID-19. The protocol was immunoSEQ multiplex PCR, while the TCRdb copy is restricted to in-frame clones and leaves out a portion. Of some 100,000 clones in the sample, approximately 88% were seen once. Sequenced input: peripheral blood. The receptor set was obtained from a woman between 70 and 85 years old with acute or convalescent COVID-19.

The genes are TRBV19 and TRBJ2-3; D not certain. The germline V gene encodes CDR1 LNHDA and CDR2 SQIVND (reference sequence). The length of the CDR3 is 15 residues. Deletions cut 5 bases from V and 2 bases from J, with 14 bases between. The CDR3 reads CASSSKQPYTDTQYF. Here the CDR3 DNA reads TGTGCCAGTAGTTCGAAACAGCCTTACACAGATACGCAGTATTTT.

The sample holds one count of this clone. The chain links TRBV30 to TRBJ1-6, with 7 bases identical to TRBD1. The CDR3 has 15 residues. J lost 6 bases, V lost 4 bases, and 9 bases had no gene match. Germline V lookup: CDR1 GTSNPN, CDR2 SVGIG (reference sequence). DNA for the CDR3: TGTGCCTGGACCTCGACAGGGAGGCTTAATTCACCCCTCCACTTT. Translating it yields CAWTSTGRLNSPLHF.

The V and J genes are TRBV2 and TRBJ2-3; 13 nucleotides line up with TRBD2. Germline trimming cut 5 bases from V and 2 bases from J; bases unmatched to any gene: 7. Germline assignment: CDR1 SNHLY and CDR2 FYNNEI. This CDR3 has 17 amino acids. The CDR3 sequence: CASSFRTSGGLTDTQYF. For the CDR3, the DNA is TGTGCCAGCAGTTTTAGGACTAGCGGGGGCCTCACAGATACGCAGTATTTT.

The V gene is TRBV11-2, the J gene TRBJ2-3; 8 bases line up with TRBD1. This CDR3 has 12 amino acids. Germline values: CDR1 SGHAT, CDR2 FQNNGV. V shed 7 bases and J 4 bases; nucleotides not matched to a gene: 1. The CDR3 bases are TGTGCCAGCAAACAGGGGGCAGATACGCAGTATTTT. This codes for CASKQGADTQYF. The full variable domain, rest sourced from reference TRBV11-2 and TRBJ2-3, is EAGVAQSPRYKIIEKRQSVAFWCNPISGHATLYWYQQILGQGPKLLIQFQNNGVVDDSQLPKDRFSAERLKGVDSTLKIQPAKLEDSAVYLCASKQGADTQYFGPGTRLTVL.

This clone was seen once. This chain connects TRBV28 to TRBJ1-1; 9 nucleotides align to TRBD1. V gave up 4 bases and J gave up 3 bases; unmatched junction bases: 3. The CDR3 is 14 amino acids. Germline CDR1 reads MDHEN; CDR2 reads SYDVKM. The CDR3 bases are TGTGCCAGCAGTTCACAGGGGGCGTACACTGAAGCTTTCTTT. Its translation: CASSSQGAYTEAFF.

V gene TRBV19 combines with J gene TRBJ1-2; the match to TRBD1 covers 9 bases. The CDR3 loop spans 16 amino acids. J was trimmed by 4 bases and V by 7 bases; bases with no gene match: 13. The germline V gene has CDR1 LNHDA and CDR2 SQIVND (reference sequence). CDR3 sequence: CASNFVPGQGFYGYTF. The CDR3 coding sequence is TGTGCCAGTAATTTCGTCCCGGGACAGGGCTTCTATGGCTACACCTTC.

The sample holds one count of this clone. This sequence joins TRBV9 and TRBJ1-1, with TRBD1 matching over 9 bases. V dropped 0 bases and J dropped 5; count of bases not matched to a gene: 5. Germline CDR1 and CDR2: SGDLS and YYNGEE. The CDR3 has 15 amino acids. The CDR3 DNA is TGTGCCAGCAGCGTAGAAGGGACAGGGAAGACTGAAGCTTTCTTT. It codes for CASSVEGTGKTEAFF.

This clone was seen more than once but under ten times. The chain links TRBV6-5 to TRBJ1-5; no firm D call. Per the germline V gene, CDR1 is MNHEY and CDR2 is SVGAGI. V shed 6 bases and J shed 0 bases, with 9 bases lying between them. The CDR3 spans 14 residues. CDR3 sequence reads: CASRATDSNQPQHF. The DNA of the CDR3 is TGTGCCAGCAGGGCAACAGATAGCAATCAGCCCCAGCATTTT.

The chain uses TRBV28 and TRBJ2-1; the match to TRBD2 covers 10 bases. This CDR3 is 15 amino acids long. The junction had 4 bases not matched to a gene; V was cut back by 8 bases and J by 0 bases. Germline values: CDR1 MDHEN, CDR2 SYDVKM. CDR3 sequence reads: CASPPSGGSYNEQFF. In nucleotides, the CDR3 is TGTGCCAGCCCTCCTAGCGGGGGCTCCTACAATGAGCAGTTCTTC.

The chain carries TRBV2 and TRBJ2-2; D uncertain. Germline values: CDR1 SNHLY, CDR2 FYNNEI. The CDR3 length is 13 residues. Trimming stripped 3 bases from V and 7 bases from J, with 9 bases between. In DNA form, the CDR3 reads TGTGCCAGCAGTGACAGGTTGGACGGGGAGCTGTTTTTT. It encodes CASSDRLDGELFF. Combining the CDR3 with reference TRBV2 and TRBJ2-2 gives the whole variable domain EPEVTQTPSHQVTQMGQEVILRCVPISNHLYFYWYRQILGQKVEFLVSFYNNEISEKSEIFDDQFSVERPDGSNFTLKIRSTKLEDSAMYFCASSDRLDGELFFGEGSRLTVL.